These 25 T cell receptor beta chains share one sample of origin, sequenced in a study of cytomegalovirus exposure and HLA in healthy donors. 60 Vbeta and 13 Jbeta primers were used in PCR. Method: immunoSEQ multiplex PCR; TCRdb's copy keeps in-frame clones and lacks some. The table lists a few hundred thousand clones, 80% to 85% of them singletons. The sample was PBMCs. Every receptor here comes from a woman aged 60-75 years in good health and CMV-seropositive.

The J gene is TRBJ1-2, the V gene TRBV7-9; 9 nucleotides line up with TRBD1. V lost 3 bases to trimming and J lost 7 bases; unmatched junction nucleotides: 6. The germline V gene encodes CDR1 SEHNR and CDR2 FQNEAQ (reference sequence). The CDR3 is 14 amino acids. The CDR3 region has the DNA TGTGCCAGCAGCTTGGGACAGGGTGAGGGTGGCTACACCTTC. It is translated as CASSLGQGEGGYTF.

The V call is TRBV2, the J call TRBJ2-2; no reliable D call. The CDR3 contains 11 residues. The germline V gene encodes CDR1 SNHLY and CDR2 FYNNEI. Trimming shortened V by 6 bases and J by 10 bases, and 9 bases separated the two germline ends. This chain's CDR3 is CASRLGQELFF. The CDR3 DNA sequence: TGTGCCAGCAGGCTAGGCCAGGAGCTGTTTTTT.

The chain carries TRBV9 and TRBJ2-1; no definite D call. This CDR3 is built from 16 residues. Germline CDR1 SGDLS, CDR2 YYNGEE. Trimming left V 3 bases short and J 2 bases short, with 15 bases between. In nucleotides, the CDR3 is TGTGCCAGCAGCGGCTCGCTACTGAGCACCTACAATGAGCAGTTCTTC. Translation gives CASSGSLLSTYNEQFF.

V gene TRBV2 combines with J gene TRBJ1-4; 11 bases map to TRBD1. The CDR3 is 13 amino acids. The trim removed 9 bases at V and 13 bases at J, leaving 10 bases unmatched. CDR1 is SNHLY and CDR2 is FYNNEI in the germline V gene. The CDR3 region has the DNA TGTGCCAGTGCGGACAGGGGGCTTTATGGACTGTTTTTT. Its translation is CASADRGLYGLFF.

This chain joins TRBV4-2 and TRBJ2-3; 11 nucleotides agree with TRBD2. CDR3 size: 18 residues. The ends lost 4 bases at V and 0 bases at J; junction bases unmatched: 9. Germline CDR1 LGHNA, CDR2 YNFKEQ. CDR3 bases: TGTGCCAGCAGCCGCAAGTGGGGGACTAGCGGAAGCACAGATACGCAGTATTTT. This translates into CASSRKWGTSGSTDTQYF.

V is TRBV28 and J is TRBJ2-5; TRBD1 agrees at 9 bases. Germline V gene sequence: CDR1 MDHEN, CDR2 SYDVKM. This CDR3 has 15 residues. The junction had 8 bases not matched to a gene; V was cut back by 8 bases and J by 1 base. CDR3 sequence: CASAPDRGFQETQYF. CDR3 bases: TGTGCCAGCGCACCAGACAGGGGGTTCCAAGAGACCCAGTACTTC.

Concerning this clone itself: The junction and the germline gene differ at one end; a read error may be behind it. The chain links TRBV7-9 to TRBJ2-1; 14 positions agree with TRBD2. Germline values: CDR1 SEHNR, CDR2 FQNEAQ (reference sequence). The CDR3 is made up of 14 amino acids. In DNA, the CDR3 is TGTGTCAGCGGACTAGCGGGAGGTAGCAATGAGCAGTTCTTC. It specifies CVSGLAGGSNEQFF.

This clone was seen a few times. This rearrangement joins TRBV25-1 to TRBJ2-7; 8 bases are a match to TRBD1. The CDR3 length is 16 residues. With V trimmed by 3 bases and J by 0 bases, 7 bases remained unmatched. Germline V gene sequence: CDR1 MGHDK, CDR2 SYGVNS. The CDR3 here is CASSEDRASSSYEQYF. The CDR3 nucleotides read TGTGCCAGCAGTGAGGACAGGGCCAGCTCCTCCTACGAGCAGTACTTC.

The chain recombines TRBV7-9 with TRBJ2-7; possible D gene TRBD1, 6 bases. Germline V gene sequence: CDR1 SEHNR, CDR2 FQNEAQ (reference sequence). V lost 5 bases and J 5 bases, leaving 13 bases between the germline ends. The CDR3 runs to 13 residues. In nucleotides, the CDR3 is TGTGCCAGCAGCGGGGACATAGGGAACGAGCAGTACTTC. Its translation is CASSGDIGNEQYF.

This sequence joins TRBV15 and TRBJ1-3; the match to TRBD1 covers 7 bases. Germline V lookup: CDR1 LNHNV, CDR2 YYDKDF (reference sequence). CDR3 length: 16 amino acids. Losses at the gene ends were 5 bases for V and 4 bases for J; bases not matched to a gene: 11. Written as DNA, the CDR3 is TGTGCCACCAGCTTTCGTCCCGGGACAGCGGGAAACACCATATATTTT. Its protein product is CATSFRPGTAGNTIYF.

The V and J genes are TRBV2 and TRBJ2-1; 12 bases map to TRBD2. Looked up from germline, CDR1 is SNHLY and CDR2 is FYNNEI. Trimming took 4 bases from V and 8 from J; bases not matched to a gene: 6. This CDR3 region has 15 residues. CDR3 bases: TGTGCCAGCAGTGGGTTCCTAGCGGGAGGGGATGAGCAGTTCTTC. This gives the protein CASSGFLAGGDEQFF.

CDR3 region: CASQIGGDYNQPQHF. The CDR3 DNA sequence: TGTGCCTCCCAGATAGGGGGGGATTACAATCAGCCCCAGCATTTT. V gene TRBV10-3 combines with J gene TRBJ1-5; tentative D call: TRBD1 (6 bases). This CDR3 is built from 15 residues. The germline CDR1 and CDR2 sequences are ENHRY and SYGVKD. V shed 11 bases and J shed 3 bases, with 20 bases lying between them.

This clone appeared a few times. The V and J genes are TRBV28 and TRBJ2-1; TRBD2 might be the D (7 bases). Germline CDR1 reads MDHEN; CDR2 reads SYDVKM. This CDR3 contains 14 residues. V dropped 1 base and J dropped 10 bases, with 14 bases sitting between them. CDR3 region: CASSLSGGSGEQFF. DNA for the CDR3: TGTGCCAGCAGTTTATCGGGGGGCTCCGGCGAGCAGTTCTTC. Full variable domain (remainder filled in from reference TRBV28 and TRBJ2-1): DVKVTQSSRYLVKRTGEKVFLECVQDMDHENMFWYRQDPGLGLRLIYFSYDVKMKEKGDIPEGYSVSREKKERFSLILESASTNQTSMYLCASSLSGGSGEQFFGPGTRLTVL.

The V and J genes are TRBV29-1 and TRBJ2-3; possible D gene TRBD1, 6 bases. The V end was cut by 6 bases, the J end by 6 bases, with 10 bases between. The length of the CDR3 is 11 residues. Germline lookup yields CDR1 SQVTM and CDR2 ANQGSEA. This CDR3 reads CSVRQADTQYF. The CDR3 DNA reads as TGCAGCGTGCGACAGGCCGATACGCAGTATTTT.

J is TRBJ2-7 and V is TRBV19, with D hard to call. Germline CDR1 and CDR2: LNHDA and SQIVND (reference sequence). The CDR3 is 13 amino acids. V was cut by 5 bases and J by 3 bases, with 11 bases left in between. The CDR3 DNA reads TGTGCCAGTAGTTTTCGGAGAAACTACGAGCAGTACTTC. This translates into CASSFRRNYEQYF.

This clone has just a few counts. This rearrangement joins TRBV7-2 to TRBJ1-4, with D tentatively TRBD1 (5 bases). The CDR3 has 11 residues. The germline V gene has CDR1 SGHTA and CDR2 FQGNSA. Trimming removed 7 bases at V and 13 bases at J, with 13 bases between. CDR3 protein: CASTLGRGLFF. In DNA form, the CDR3 reads TGTGCCAGCACCTTGGGGCGGGGACTGTTTTTT.

The rearrangement links TRBV14 to TRBJ2-3, with D unclear. The CDR3 sequence is 14 residues long. V lost 0 bases, J lost 3 bases, and 7 bases lay in between. The V gene's germline CDR1 is SGHDN and CDR2 FVKESK. The CDR3: CASSQDRTTDTQYF. In DNA, the CDR3 is TGTGCCAGCAGCCAAGATAGAACTACAGATACGCAGTATTTT.

The J gene is TRBJ2-2, the V gene TRBV27, with D tentatively TRBD1 (5 bases). The CDR3 has 14 amino acids. Germline CDR1 and CDR2: MNHEY and SMNVEV (reference sequence). V was clipped by 2 bases and J by 3 bases, with 7 bases between them. The CDR3 region has the DNA TGTGCCAGCAGTTTACAGGGTTACACCGGGGAGCTGTTTTTT. Residues: CASSLQGYTGELFF.

The chain couples TRBV7-9 to TRBJ1-5; 10 nucleotides agree with TRBD1. Trimming cost V 5 bases and J 7 bases; bases outside gene matches: 14. Germline V gene lookup returns CDR1 SEHNR and CDR2 FQNEAQ (reference sequence). This CDR3 has 17 amino acids. CDR3 DNA: TGTGCCAGCAGCCACGGGACAGGGGCCGTAAAGGGGCAGCCCCAGCATTTT. Protein product: CASSHGTGAVKGQPQHF.

The chain carries TRBV7-6 and TRBJ2-3; TRBD2 might be the D (6 bases). Germline V gene data show CDR1 as SGHVS and CDR2 as FNYEAQ. V was clipped by 4 bases and J by 7 bases, with 18 bases between them. The CDR3 sequence is 15 residues long. This CDR3 is CASSSPGTSGYTQYF. In nucleotides, the CDR3 is TGTGCCAGCAGCTCCCCAGGGACTTCCGGGTATACGCAGTATTTT.

The chain links TRBV6-5 to TRBJ2-1, with 7 bases lining up with TRBD2. This CDR3 is 12 amino acids long. Looked up from germline, CDR1 is MNHEY and CDR2 is SVGAGI. Trimming removed 6 bases from V and 15 bases from J; junction bases left unmatched: 11. The CDR3 DNA reads as TGTGCCAGCAGAACACCGGGAGGCAAACCGTTCTTC. The encoded protein is CASRTPGGKPFF.

V is TRBV5-6 and J is TRBJ1-1; TRBD1 agrees at 7 bases. Trimming cost V 4 bases and J 3 bases; bases outside gene matches: 3. CDR1 is SGHDT and CDR2 is YYEEEE in the germline V gene. The CDR3 is 13 amino acids. For the CDR3, the DNA is TGTGCCAGCAGCACAGGGGTCGACACTGAAGCTTTCTTT. Amino acids: CASSTGVDTEAFF.

On this clone: This specimen includes other DNA sequences encoding the same CDR3. V and J are TRBV5-1 and TRBJ2-2, with TRBD1 matching over 8 bases. J lost 4 bases, V lost 5 bases, and 4 bases had no gene match. The germline CDR1 and CDR2 sequences are SGHRS and YFSETQ. The CDR3 is 14 residues long. CDR3 sequence (DNA): TGCGCCAGCAGATACGACAGGGGCACCGGGGAGCTGTTTTTT. Amino acids: CASRYDRGTGELFF.

The chain couples TRBV27 to TRBJ2-7; D may be TRBD1 (6 bases). V was trimmed by 0 bases and J by 0 bases, leaving 18 bases between them. This CDR3 is 18 amino acids long. CDR1 and CDR2 from the germline V gene are MNHEY and SMNVEV (reference sequence). Here the CDR3 reads CASSLSGAPRVSSYEQYF. The CDR3 DNA sequence: TGTGCCAGCAGTTTATCGGGGGCCCCCAGGGTTAGCTCCTACGAGCAGTACTTC.

The chain joins TRBV27 to TRBJ2-2; possible D gene TRBD2, 6 bases. The V end lost 9 bases, the J end lost 4 bases, and 30 bases lay between the germline ends. This CDR3 is 19 amino acids long. The germline CDR1 and CDR2 sequences are MNHEY and SMNVEV (reference sequence). In DNA, the CDR3 is TGTGCCAGTGCGTGGAGGCGGGGTAGCGGCTTTTCGGGCACCGGGGAGCTGTTTTTT. The encoded protein is CASAWRRGSGFSGTGELFF.